A selection of T cell receptor beta chains follows, all from one sample in a study of control samples from healthy donors and cancer patients. Profiling relied on immunoSEQ multiplex PCR, and the TCRdb table lists in-frame clones only, not all of them. The sample records fewer than 200,000 clones, roughly 95% being singletons. The sample comprised blood. All receptors come from a woman between 55 and 75 years old in good health. Both conserved end residues are part of each CDR3. The D gene is left open where the match is weak. Clone size is shown for a subset of rows, as once, few, many or a class of expanded clone.

TRBD1	TRBJ1-2	TRBV4-3	.	CASSQIQGASYGYTF	TGCGCCAGCAGCCAAATACAGGGGGCCAGCTATGGCTACACCTTC
.	TRBJ2-5	TRBV7-6	.	CASSFYQSAAGLQETQYF	TGTGCCAGCAGCTTCTACCAGAGCGCGGCGGGGCTTCAAGAGACCCAGTACTTC
.	TRBJ1-1	TRBV12-3/TRBV12-4	.	CASSLGQIQAFF	TGTGCCAGCAGCCTAGGACAGATACAAGCTTTCTTT
TRBD2	TRBJ2-3	TRBV9	.	CASSVGGLGVGTQYF	TGTGCCAGCAGCGTAGGGGGACTAGGCGTAGGGACGCAGTATTTT
.	TRBJ1-2	TRBV18	.	CASSEGLTATGQYGYTF	TGTGCCAGCTCAGAAGGCCTTACCGCAACGGGCCAGTATGGCTACACCTTC
.	TRBJ1-2	TRBV10-3	.	CAISERGGANYGYTF	TGTGCCATCAGTGAGCGAGGGGGGGCTAACTATGGCTACACCTTC
.	TRBJ2-7	TRBV7-9	once	CASSSGGSYEQYF	TGTGCCAGCAGCTCCGGGGGATCCTACGAGCAGTACTTC
.	TRBJ2-3	TRBV6-1	.	CASSEGLGLRVTDTQYF	TGTGCCAGCAGTGAAGGCCTCGGACTCCGTGTGACAGATACGCAGTATTTT
TRBD1	TRBJ2-3	TRBV6-5	.	CASSYSNRGPDTQYF	TGTGCCAGCAGTTACTCGAACAGGGGTCCAGATACGCAGTATTTT
.	TRBJ2-5	TRBV7-2	.	CASSPLTSRETQYF	TGTGCCAGCAGCCCGCTGACTAGTCGGGAGACCCAGTACTTC
TRBD1	TRBJ1-2	TRBV19	.	CASTPGQGTSGYTF	TGTGCCAGTACACCGGGACAGGGAACGAGTGGCTACACCTTC
TRBD1	TRBJ1-2	TRBV4-3	.	CASSQTGQSNYGYTF	TGCGCCAGCAGCCAAACGGGACAGTCTAACTATGGCTACACCTTC
.	TRBJ1-2	TRBV4-2	.	CASSQSPQGLDGYTF	TGTGCCAGCAGCCAATCCCCACAGGGATTGGATGGCTACACCTTC
TRBD2	TRBJ2-2	TRBV5-6	.	CASSERGRNTGELFF	TGTGCCAGCAGCGAGCGGGGGAGGAACACCGGGGAGCTGTTTTTT
.	TRBJ1-1	TRBV12-3/TRBV12-4	.	CASSLIMNTEAFF	TGTGCCAGCAGTTTAATCATGAACACTGAAGCTTTCTTT
TRBD2	TRBJ2-2	TRBV5-1	.	CASSLGLAGGHSAGELFF	TGCGCCAGCAGCCTTGGACTAGCGGGGGGGCATTCCGCCGGGGAGCTGTTTTTT
TRBD2	TRBJ2-2	TRBV9	.	CASSVSPTPGLAGGLVTGELFF	TGTGCCAGCAGCGTATCGCCTACTCCGGGACTAGCGGGGGGGTTGGTCACCGGGGAGCTGTTTTTT
.	TRBJ2-5	TRBV2	once	CASSLMETQYF	TGTGCCAGCAGTTTGATGGAGACCCAGTACTTC
.	TRBJ1-4	TRBV5-6	few	CASSLTDSLNEKLFF	TGTGCCAGCAGCTTGACGGACAGTCTCAATGAAAAACTGTTTTTT
.	TRBJ1-1	TRBV10-3	.	CAIRGTSSGTEAFF	TGTGCCATCAGAGGGACCTCTTCGGGCACTGAAGCTTTCTTT
TRBD1	TRBJ2-5	TRBV25-1	.	CASSALQGYQETQYF	TGTGCCAGCAGCGCATTACAGGGGTACCAAGAGACCCAGTACTTC
.	TRBJ1-1	TRBV14	.	CASSYRPWNTEAFF	TGTGCCAGCAGCTACCGGCCGTGGAACACTGAAGCTTTCTTT
.	TRBJ2-1	TRBV2	.	CASSETSNNEQFF	TGTGCCAGCAGTGAGACTAGTAACAATGAGCAGTTCTTC
.	TRBJ2-7	TRBV19	.	CASSLREDGSGEQYF	TGTGCCAGTAGTCTCAGAGAAGACGGGTCCGGCGAGCAGTACTTC
TRBD1	TRBJ1-2	TRBV18	once	CASSPRQGEDYGYTF	TGTGCCAGCTCACCACGGCAGGGGGAGGACTATGGCTACACCTTC
TRBD2	TRBJ2-3	TRBV10-2	once	CASSESIAGLADTQYF	TGCGCCAGCAGTGAGTCGATAGCGGGGTTGGCAGATACGCAGTATTTT
.	TRBJ1-5	TRBV6-1	.	CASSEWGEHNQPQHF	TGTGCCAGCAGTGAATGGGGAGAACACAATCAGCCCCAGCATTTT
TRBD2	TRBJ2-1	TRBV7-7	once	CASSPTSGGEQFF	TGTGCTAGCAGCCCTACTAGCGGGGGAGAGCAGTTCTTC
.	TRBJ2-1	TRBV4-1	few	CASSVSAEYNEQFF	TGCGCCAGCAGCGTAAGCGCAGAATACAATGAGCAGTTCTTC
.	TRBJ2-1	TRBV11-3	.	CASSLAGGIYNEQFF	TGTGCCAGCAGCTTAGCCGGGGGAATATACAATGAGCAGTTCTTC
.	TRBJ1-1	TRBV7-2	.	CASSQREGDTEAFF	TGTGCCAGCAGCCAAAGGGAGGGTGACACTGAAGCTTTCTTT
.	TRBJ1-2	TRBV12-3/TRBV12-4	.	CASSMIGYGYTF	TGTGCCAGCAGCATGATTGGGTATGGCTACACCTTC
.	TRBJ1-2	TRBV2	.	CASSLTVNYGYTF	TGTGCCAGCAGTTTGACAGTCAACTATGGCTACACCTTC
.	TRBJ2-5	TRBV12-3/TRBV12-4	.	CASRPDSQETQYF	TGTGCCAGCAGACCCGACAGCCAGGAGACCCAGTACTTC
.	TRBJ2-7	TRBV6-5	.	CASSYSTRPGGSQYF	TGTGCCAGCAGTTACTCGACCCGCCCCGGAGGATCGCAGTACTTC
TRBD1	TRBJ1-2	TRBV6-5	.	CASSTPGQGFDGYTF	TGTGCCAGCAGTACCCCGGGACAGGGTTTTGATGGCTACACCTTC
.	TRBJ1-4	TRBV20-1	few	CSANREGKLFF	TGCAGTGCTAACAGGGAGGGAAAACTGTTTTTT
.	TRBJ1-6	TRBV11-3	.	CASSTGTSASPLHF	TGTGCCAGCAGCACCGGGACAAGTGCTTCACCCCTCCACTTT
.	TRBJ2-7	TRBV6-5	.	CASSSNYEQYF	TGTGCCAGCAGTTCTAACTACGAGCAGTACTTC